This T cell receptor (beta chain) was recovered during a study of T-cell memory formation after mild COVID-19. Looking at the study overall: TCR clusters were mostly donor specific.

The CDR3 is made up of 14 amino acids. Germline CDR1 reads DFQATT; CDR2 reads SNEGSKA (reference sequence). Deletions cut 1 base from V and 0 bases from J, with 10 bases between. About this clonotype itself: Its target is unknown.

General study points: The second-wave clones peaking on day 37 were not confirmed as SARS-CoV-2-specific. Clones which contracted sat mainly in CM and EM if CD4+, and in EMRA if CD8+.

TCR alpha and TCR beta cDNA libraries carrying sample barcodes and UMIs were produced by 5'RACE using constant-segment primers. TCRdb called the 5' RACE reads again in MiXCR, with one record for every CDR3 protein. The repertoire holds some 440,000 distinct CDR3 sequences, with around a quarter as singletons. This rearrangement joins TRBV20-1 to TRBJ2-7, with D hard to call. This clonotype was obtained from an adult woman who had mild COVID-19 (a few samples of this study predate the infection). Cell type and time point are not known. The sequencing input was PBMCs or a T cell subset sorted from them (not recorded which). The CDR3 loop reads CSARATVFSYEQYF. The CDR3 nucleotides are TGCAGTGCTAGAGCTACAGTTTTCTCCTACGAGCAGTACTTC.